This is a list of T cell receptor beta chains from one sample in a study of cytotoxic CD8 clonotypes in ibrutinib-treated CLL. This table comes from immunoSEQ multiplex PCR, and its TCRdb copy is limited to in-frame clones, with some not included. The profile covers 100,000 to 150,000 clones, with 70% to 90% appearing a single time and about 2.1% taken by the ten largest. The starting material was PBMCs, obtained after 24 months of ibrutinib treatment. These receptors were collected from a human donor with chronic lymphocytic leukemia. Both conserved end residues are part of each CDR3. D genes are given only for firm matches. Expanded clones are given a class, and other clones once, few, many or no size at all.

d_call	cdr3_length	clone_size	j_call	v_call	cdr3_aa	cdr3_nt
-	15	-	TRBJ1-5	TRBV5-1	CASSLDSRADQPQHF	TGCGCCAGCAGCTTGGATAGTAGGGCGGATCAGCCCCAGCATTTT
TRBD1	18	-	TRBJ1-5	TRBV28	CASSLWGLGQGRNQPQHF	TGTGCCAGCAGTTTATGGGGGTTAGGACAGGGTAGAAATCAGCCCCAGCATTTT
-	14	-	TRBJ2-7	TRBV6-5	CASSRQGGGYEQYF	TGTGCCAGCAGCCGACAGGGAGGGGGTTACGAGCAGTACTTC
-	13	-	TRBJ1-2	TRBV28	CASIPSGDYGYTF	TGTGCCAGCATCCCAAGTGGGGACTATGGCTACACCTTC
-	14	-	TRBJ1-1	TRBV6-1	CASSEGGGRFEAFF	TGTGCCAGCAGTGAAGGCGGGGGGCGGTTTGAAGCTTTCTTT
-	13	-	TRBJ2-5	TRBV7-2	CASSTRGGATQYF	TGTGCCAGCAGCACTCGAGGCGGGGCGACCCAGTACTTC
-	14	-	TRBJ1-1	TRBV28	CASSLRGMNTEAFF	TGTGCCAGCAGTCTCAGGGGTATGAACACTGAAGCTTTCTTT
-	11	-	TRBJ1-4	TRBV5-1	CASSLNEKLFF	TGCGCCAGCAGCTTGAACGAAAAACTGTTTTTT
TRBD2	13	-	TRBJ2-3	TRBV19	CASRVAGADTQYF	TGTGCCAGTAGGGTAGCGGGAGCGGATACGCAGTATTTT
TRBD1	15	-	TRBJ1-6	TRBV28	CASSFRDRTGEALHF	TGTGCCAGCAGCTTCCGAGACCGTACAGGGGAAGCCCTCCACTTT
-	13	-	TRBJ2-5	TRBV7-2	CASSGAREETQYF	TGTGCCAGCAGCGGGGCGAGGGAAGAGACCCAGTACTTC
-	16	-	TRBJ2-2	TRBV7-2	CASSFGPGSVTGELFF	TGTGCCAGCAGCTTTGGGCCAGGGTCGGTCACCGGGGAGCTGTTTTTT
TRBD2	15	once	TRBJ2-3	TRBV15	CATREVGVGTDTQYF	TGTGCCACCCGGGAGGTGGGAGTCGGGACAGATACGCAGTATTTT
-	14	-	TRBJ1-4	TRBV18	CASSGAGRNEKLFF	TGTGCCAGCTCGGGGGCAGGTCGTAATGAAAAACTGTTTTTT
TRBD2	12	-	TRBJ2-7	TRBV29-1	CSAAGTSGLQYF	TGCAGCGCCGCCGGGACTAGCGGGTTGCAGTACTTC
TRBD1	18	-	TRBJ2-3	TRBV5-5	CASSHSGTGIFNTDTQYF	TGTGCCAGCAGCCACTCCGGGACAGGCATATTTAACACAGATACGCAGTATTTT
-	14	-	TRBJ2-3	TRBV19	CASSTSWGTDTQYF	TGTGCCAGTAGTACCTCCTGGGGCACAGATACGCAGTATTTT
-	15	once	TRBJ2-3	TRBV5-1	CASSLSRGFTDTQYF	TGCGCCAGCAGCTTGTCGCGGGGATTCACAGATACGCAGTATTTT
TRBD2	17	-	TRBJ2-5	TRBV10-3	CAISESITGLGRETQYF	TGTGCCATCAGTGAGTCTATTACGGGACTAGGTAGAGAGACCCAGTACTTC
TRBD1	17	-	TRBJ2-3	TRBV4-3	CASSQDRVNRGRDTQYF	TGCGCCAGCAGCCAAGATAGGGTAAACAGGGGGCGAGATACGCAGTATTTT
TRBD2	15	once	TRBJ2-4	TRBV15	CATSRDVSGGDIQYF	TGTGCCACCAGCAGAGATGTTAGCGGGGGGGACATTCAGTACTTC
-	15	-	TRBJ2-1	TRBV28	CASSETGFSNNEQFF	TGTGCCAGCAGTGAGACAGGTTTCTCGAACAATGAGCAGTTCTTC
-	13	-	TRBJ1-2	TRBV9	CASSAPLGGGYTF	TGTGCCAGCAGCGCCCCTCTGGGTGGTGGCTACACCTTC
TRBD1	11	-	TRBJ1-1	TRBV28	CASSGQGEAFF	TGTGCCAGCAGCGGACAGGGGGAAGCTTTCTTT
-	14	-	TRBJ2-3	TRBV7-2	CASSPNLQSDTQYF	TGTGCCAGCAGCCCGAATCTCCAGTCAGATACGCAGTATTTT
-	16	-	TRBJ2-1	TRBV2	CASINSVGGIYNEQFF	TGTGCCAGCATAAACTCCGTGGGCGGGATCTACAATGAGCAGTTCTTC
TRBD1	17	-	TRBJ2-5	TRBV7-9	CASSLRLRGLTHETQYF	TGTGCCAGCAGCCTCCGGCTCAGGGGGCTAACTCACGAGACCCAGTACTTC
-	14	-	TRBJ1-1	TRBV11-2	CASSLDRGRDRAFF	TGTGCCAGCAGCTTAGATAGGGGCAGGGACCGAGCTTTCTTT
-	12	-	TRBJ1-4	TRBV10-3	CATTGGDEKLFF	TGTGCCACCACTGGCGGCGATGAAAAACTGTTTTTT
-	15	once	TRBJ2-6	TRBV28	CASSDLVRGANVLTF	TGTGCCAGCAGTGATCTAGTTCGTGGGGCCAACGTCCTGACTTTC
TRBD2	14	few	TRBJ2-7	TRBV4-2	CASSHSGVRYEQYF	TGTGCCAGCAGCCATAGCGGGGTCCGCTACGAGCAGTACTTC
-	14	few	TRBJ2-7	TRBV5-1	CASSLDREAHEQYF	TGCGCCAGCAGCTTGGACAGGGAGGCCCACGAGCAGTACTTC
-	12	-	TRBJ2-7	TRBV30	CAWIPSRREQYF	TGTGCCTGGATCCCCTCCCGGCGCGAGCAGTACTTC
TRBD2	16	-	TRBJ2-3	TRBV27	CASSLLLAGGTDTQYF	TGTGCCAGCAGTTTACTTCTAGCGGGAGGCACAGATACGCAGTATTTT
-	15	-	TRBJ1-6	TRBV7-9	CASSPEQAGDSPLHF	TGTGCCAGCAGCCCCGAGCAGGCAGGTGATTCACCCCTCCACTTT
-	11	-	TRBJ2-5	TRBV9	CASSSSGTQYF	TGTGCCAGCAGCTCCTCCGGGACCCAGTACTTC
TRBD1	16	-	TRBJ1-4	TRBV19	CASSNLLGTGPEKLFF	TGTGCCAGTAGTAACCTTCTAGGGACAGGGCCTGAAAAACTGTTTTTT
-	16	-	TRBJ2-7	TRBV4-2	CASSQGGIGLVYEQYF	TGTGCCAGCAGCCAAGGGGGTATAGGGTTGGTCTACGAGCAGTACTTC
-	14	-	TRBJ1-1	TRBV9	CASSVGGVGTEAFF	TGTGCCAGCAGTGTAGGTGGAGTGGGCACTGAAGCTTTCTTT
-	12	-	TRBJ2-7	TRBV7-9	CASSDRPYEQYF	TGTGCCAGCAGCGACAGACCCTACGAGCAGTACTTC
-	13	-	TRBJ1-2	TRBV7-2	CASSLMREGGYTF	TGTGCCAGCAGCTTAATGCGGGAGGGTGGCTACACCTTC
TRBD1	17	-	TRBJ1-2	TRBV18	CASSPRGQGGTNYGYTF	TGTGCCAGCTCACCACGGGGACAGGGTGGTACTAACTATGGCTACACCTTC
TRBD2	15	-	TRBJ2-1	TRBV7-8	CASSLRTSGSNEQFF	TGTGCCAGCAGCCTACGGACTAGCGGGAGTAATGAGCAGTTCTTC
TRBD1	15	-	TRBJ1-5	TRBV7-6	CASSPGQAMNQPQHF	TGTGCCAGCAGCCCGGGACAGGCCATGAATCAGCCCCAGCATTTT
TRBD1	16	-	TRBJ2-6	TRBV27	CASSFLQGAGANVLTF	TGTGCCAGCAGTTTCCTCCAGGGGGCTGGGGCCAACGTCCTGACTTTC
-	15	-	TRBJ2-2	TRBV18	CASSPTVQGTGELFF	TGTGCCAGCTCACCAACAGTGCAGGGCACCGGGGAGCTGTTTTTT
-	13	once	TRBJ1-1	TRBV19	CASSNHGGTEAFF	TGTGCCAGTAGTAACCACGGAGGCACTGAAGCTTTCTTT
-	16	-	TRBJ2-5	TRBV29-1	CSVEGLRARIGETQYF	TGCAGCGTTGAAGGGCTAAGGGCGAGAATAGGCGAGACCCAGTACTTC
-	14	-	TRBJ1-1	TRBV28	CASRLGGYNTEAFF	TGTGCCAGCAGGTTGGGGGGGTACAACACTGAAGCTTTCTTT
TRBD2	15	-	TRBJ2-1	TRBV7-2	CASSQPGLAGNEQFF	TGTGCCAGCAGCCAACCGGGACTAGCGGGTAATGAGCAGTTCTTC
-	12	-	TRBJ2-2	TRBV18	CASSPNTGELFF	TGTGCCAGCTCACCAAACACCGGGGAGCTGTTTTTT
TRBD2	16	-	TRBJ2-1	TRBV7-7	CASSLLGRGGYNEQFF	TGTGCCAGCAGCTTACTGGGGCGGGGGGGATACAATGAGCAGTTCTTC
-	15	-	TRBJ2-2	TRBV5-1	CASKLGQTNTGELFF	TGCGCCAGCAAGCTTGGACAGACGAACACCGGGGAGCTGTTTTTT
TRBD2	18	-	TRBJ2-1	TRBV4-3	CASSQEPSSGRYYNEQFF	TGCGCCAGCAGCCAAGAACCCTCTAGCGGGAGGTACTACAATGAGCAGTTCTTC
TRBD1	15	-	TRBJ1-2	TRBV28	CASSGTGGFNYGYTF	TGTGCCAGCAGTGGGACAGGGGGTTTTAACTATGGCTACACCTTC
TRBD2	14	-	TRBJ2-1	TRBV11-1	CASSLMGLGDEQFF	TGTGCCAGCAGCTTAATGGGACTAGGCGATGAGCAGTTCTTC
-	19	-	TRBJ2-3	TRBV4-2	CASSRTKSSSVSSTDTQYF	TGTGCCAGCAGCCGAACAAAGTCCTCTAGCGTCTCTAGCACAGATACGCAGTATTTT
TRBD1	15	-	TRBJ1-1	TRBV7-9	CASSLDQGADTEAFF	TGTGCCAGCAGCTTAGATCAGGGGGCGGACACTGAAGCTTTCTTT
TRBD1	15	-	TRBJ2-1	TRBV7-9	CASSDRDRGVGEQFF	TGTGCCAGCAGCGACCGGGACAGGGGCGTGGGTGAGCAGTTCTTC